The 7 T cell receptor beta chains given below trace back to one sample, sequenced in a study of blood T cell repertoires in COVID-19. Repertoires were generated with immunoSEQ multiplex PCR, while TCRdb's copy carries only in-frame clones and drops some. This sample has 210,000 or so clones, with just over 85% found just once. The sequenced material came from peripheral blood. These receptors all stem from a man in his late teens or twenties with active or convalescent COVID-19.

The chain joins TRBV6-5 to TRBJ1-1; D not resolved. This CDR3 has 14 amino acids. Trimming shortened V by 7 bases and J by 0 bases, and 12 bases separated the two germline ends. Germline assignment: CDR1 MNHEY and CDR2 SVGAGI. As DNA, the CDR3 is TGTGCCAGCACGGAAGGAGCTATGAACACTGAAGCTTTCTTT. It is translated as CASTEGAMNTEAFF.

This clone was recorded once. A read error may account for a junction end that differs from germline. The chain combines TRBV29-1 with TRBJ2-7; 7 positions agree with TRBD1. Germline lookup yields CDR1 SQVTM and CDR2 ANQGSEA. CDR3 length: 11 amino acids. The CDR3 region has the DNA TGCAGCGTTGAACTTTTTGGACAGGAGACCTTC. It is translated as CSVELFGQETF.

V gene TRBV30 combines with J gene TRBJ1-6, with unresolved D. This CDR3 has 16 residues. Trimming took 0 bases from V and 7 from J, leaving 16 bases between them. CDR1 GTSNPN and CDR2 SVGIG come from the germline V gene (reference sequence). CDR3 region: CAWSVIIGVGNSPLHF. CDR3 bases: TGTGCCTGGAGTGTAATCATCGGGGTGGGGAATTCACCCCTCCACTTT.

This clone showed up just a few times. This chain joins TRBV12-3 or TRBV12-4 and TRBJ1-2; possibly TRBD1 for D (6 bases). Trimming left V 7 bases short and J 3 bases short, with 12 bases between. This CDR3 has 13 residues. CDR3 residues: CASTPTGDYGYTF. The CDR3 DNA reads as TGTGCCAGCACCCCGACAGGAGACTATGGCTACACCTTC.

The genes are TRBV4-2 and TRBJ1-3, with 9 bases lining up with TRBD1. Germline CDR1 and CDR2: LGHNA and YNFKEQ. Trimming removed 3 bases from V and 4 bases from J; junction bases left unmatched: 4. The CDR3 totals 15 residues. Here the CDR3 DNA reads TGTGCCAGCAGCCAGGGGACAGGGACCGGAAACACCATATATTTT. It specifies CASSQGTGTGNTIYF.

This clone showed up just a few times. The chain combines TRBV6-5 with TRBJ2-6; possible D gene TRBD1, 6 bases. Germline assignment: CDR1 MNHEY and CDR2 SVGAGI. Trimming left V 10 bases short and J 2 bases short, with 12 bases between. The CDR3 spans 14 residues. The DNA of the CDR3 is TGTGCCACCTCCCCAGGGGCTGGGGCCAACGTCCTGACTTTC. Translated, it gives CATSPGAGANVLTF.

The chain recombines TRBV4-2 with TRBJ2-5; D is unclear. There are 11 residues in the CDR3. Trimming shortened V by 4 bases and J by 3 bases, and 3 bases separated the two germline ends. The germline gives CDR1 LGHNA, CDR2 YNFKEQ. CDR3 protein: CASSREETQYF. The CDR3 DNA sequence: TGTGCCAGCAGCCGCGAAGAGACCCAGTACTTC.